The 8 T cell receptor beta chains given below trace back to one sample, sequenced in a study of identical twins. A single record per CDR3 protein comes from TCRdb applying MiXCR to the 5' RACE reads. The repertoire holds 200,000 to 250,000 distinct CDR3 sequences, with approximately 7% as singletons. These sequences were also reported in another study, on yellow fever vaccine responses in identical twins.

Source material: memory (CD45RO+) T cells sorted from blood. The receptors derive from a woman younger than 35 in good health.

Ten or more counts support this clonotype. The chain employs TRBV5-5 and TRBJ2-1, with D unclear. Germline V lookup: CDR1 SGHKS, CDR2 YYEKEE (reference sequence). This CDR3 has 15 residues. Trimming left V 0 bases short and J 0 bases short, with 7 bases between. The CDR3 region is CASSLVGSSYNEQFF. CDR3 in DNA: TGTGCCAGCAGCTTGGTCGGTAGCTCCTACAATGAGCAGTTCTTC. The full variable domain, with the rest looked up from reference TRBV5-5 and TRBJ2-1, is DAGVTQSPTHLIKTRGQQVTLRCSPISGHKSVSWYQQVLGQGPQFIFQYYEKEERGRGNFPDRFSARQFPNYSSELNVNALLLGDSALYLCASSLVGSSYNEQFFGPGTRLTVL.

This clonotype was seen a handful of times. The chain couples TRBV20-1 to TRBJ2-3; D uncertain. The CDR3 length is 15 residues. The germline gives CDR1 DFQATT, CDR2 SNEGSKA (reference sequence). V lost 0 bases and J 0 bases, leaving 10 bases between the germline ends. This CDR3 is CSARDLVRSTDTQYF. CDR3 sequence (DNA): TGCAGTGCTAGAGATCTGGTCAGGAGCACAGATACGCAGTATTTT.

This clonotype was counted at least ten times. The CDR3 DNA reads as TGCGCCAGCAGCCAAGATAGGGTATCAACCACTGAAGCTTTCTTT. Translation: CASSQDRVSTTEAFF. The chain is built from TRBV4-1 and TRBJ1-1; D call uncertain. Germline V gives CDR1 MGHRA, CDR2 YSYEKL. Trimming removed 0 bases from V and 4 bases from J, with 12 bases in between. The CDR3 has 15 residues.

The chain couples TRBV2 to TRBJ1-5; TRBD1 aligns across 8 bases. Germline V lookup: CDR1 SNHLY, CDR2 FYNNEI. V dropped 1 base and J dropped 7; count of bases not matched to a gene: 6. The CDR3 has 15 amino acids. The CDR3 loop is CASSEGTGSVQPQHF. DNA of the CDR3: TGTGCCAGCAGTGAAGGGACAGGGTCGGTCCAGCCCCAGCATTTT.

This clonotype was picked up many times. This CDR3 is CASRAFPGEAFF. The CDR3 nucleotides are TGTGCCAGCAGAGCCTTTCCGGGTGAAGCTTTCTTT. V and J are TRBV12-3 or TRBV12-4 and TRBJ1-1, with D unresolved. The CDR3 totals 12 residues. V was clipped by 6 bases and J by 7 bases, with 12 bases between them.

V and J are TRBV18 and TRBJ2-1; TRBD1 matches at 9 bases. CDR1 and CDR2 from the germline V gene are KGHSH and LQKENI. The CDR3 sequence is 15 residues long. V lost 3 bases and J lost 7; bases outside the gene matches: 7. The CDR3 spells CASSPYRTGVNEQFF. The CDR3 nucleotides read TGTGCCAGCTCACCCTACCGGACAGGGGTAAATGAGCAGTTCTTC.

This chain uses TRBV6-1 with TRBJ2-3; D is undetermined. V lost 0 bases and J 7 bases, leaving 8 bases between the germline ends. This CDR3 has 13 residues. Germline lookup yields CDR1 MNHNS and CDR2 SASEGT. The CDR3 sequence: CASSEAWRNTQYF. CDR3 nucleotide sequence: TGTGCCAGCAGTGAAGCCTGGAGAAATACGCAGTATTTT.

This clonotype was seen repeatedly, ten times or more. The genes are TRBV9 and TRBJ1-1; 8 nucleotides match TRBD1. Per the germline V gene, CDR1 is SGDLS and CDR2 is YYNGEE. The junction had 10 bases not matched to a gene; V was cut back by 3 bases and J by 3 bases. There are 16 residues in the CDR3. CDR3: CASSAGRDRGHTEAFF. The CDR3 DNA reads TGTGCCAGCAGCGCAGGAAGAGACAGGGGTCACACTGAAGCTTTCTTT.